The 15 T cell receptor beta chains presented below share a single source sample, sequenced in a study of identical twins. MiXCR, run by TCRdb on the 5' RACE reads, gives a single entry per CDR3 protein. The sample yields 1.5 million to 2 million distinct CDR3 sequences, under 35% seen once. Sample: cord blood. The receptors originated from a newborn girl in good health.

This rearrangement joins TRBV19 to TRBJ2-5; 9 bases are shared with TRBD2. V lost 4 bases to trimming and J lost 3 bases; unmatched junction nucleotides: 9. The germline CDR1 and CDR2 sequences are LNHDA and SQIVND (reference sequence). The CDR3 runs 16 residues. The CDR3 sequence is CASSSSGLAKKETQYF. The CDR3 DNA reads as TGTGCCAGTAGTAGTTCGGGACTAGCTAAAAAAGAGACCCAGTACTTC.

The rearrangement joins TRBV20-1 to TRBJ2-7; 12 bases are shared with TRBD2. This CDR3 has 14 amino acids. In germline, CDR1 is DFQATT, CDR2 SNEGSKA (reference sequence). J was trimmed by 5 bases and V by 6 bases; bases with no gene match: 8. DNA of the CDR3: TGCAGTGCCCTTACTAGCGGGAGGTTGAACGAGCAGTACTTC. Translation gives CSALTSGRLNEQYF.

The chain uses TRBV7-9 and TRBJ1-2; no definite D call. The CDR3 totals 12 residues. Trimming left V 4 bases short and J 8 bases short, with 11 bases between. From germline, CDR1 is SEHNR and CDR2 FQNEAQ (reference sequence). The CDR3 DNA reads TGTGCCAGCAGCTCCTCACCCGGGGGCTACACCTTC. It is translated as CASSSSPGGYTF.

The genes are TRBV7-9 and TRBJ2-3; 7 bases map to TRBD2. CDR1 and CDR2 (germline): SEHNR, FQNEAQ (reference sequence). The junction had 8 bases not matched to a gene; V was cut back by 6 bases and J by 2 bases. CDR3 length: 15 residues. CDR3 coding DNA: TGTGCCAGCAGTGTCGGGGAGGGTCTCACAGATACGCAGTATTTT. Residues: CASSVGEGLTDTQYF.

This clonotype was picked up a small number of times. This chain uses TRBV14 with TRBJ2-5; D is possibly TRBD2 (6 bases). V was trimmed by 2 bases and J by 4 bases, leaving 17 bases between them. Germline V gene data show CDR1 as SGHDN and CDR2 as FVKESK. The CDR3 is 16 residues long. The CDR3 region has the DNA TGTGCCAGCAGCCAAATACTAACGGGACTGGGAGAGACCCAGTACTTC. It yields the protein CASSQILTGLGETQYF.

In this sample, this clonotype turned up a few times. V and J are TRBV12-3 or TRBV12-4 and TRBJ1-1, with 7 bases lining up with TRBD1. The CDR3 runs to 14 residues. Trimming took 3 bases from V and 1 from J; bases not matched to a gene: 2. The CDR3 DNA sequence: TGTGCCAGCAGTTTGGACAGGACGAACACTGAAGCTTTCTTT. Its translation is CASSLDRTNTEAFF.

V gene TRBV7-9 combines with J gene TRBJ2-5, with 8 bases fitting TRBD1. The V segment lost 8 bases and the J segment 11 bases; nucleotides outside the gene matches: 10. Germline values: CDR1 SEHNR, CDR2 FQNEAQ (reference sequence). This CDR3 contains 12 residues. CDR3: CASYLTGDEQYF. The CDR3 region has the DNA TGTGCCAGCTATTTGACAGGGGATGAGCAGTACTTC.

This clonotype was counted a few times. CDR3 region: CSAGTSGGISETQYF. In DNA, the CDR3 is TGCAGTGCTGGGACTAGCGGGGGAATCAGTGAGACCCAGTACTTC. This rearrangement joins TRBV20-1 to TRBJ2-5; TRBD2 agrees at 14 bases. With 5 bases clipped from V and 5 bases from J, the junction kept 7 bases outside the gene matches. Germline lookup yields CDR1 DFQATT and CDR2 SNEGSKA (reference sequence). The CDR3 length is 15 residues.

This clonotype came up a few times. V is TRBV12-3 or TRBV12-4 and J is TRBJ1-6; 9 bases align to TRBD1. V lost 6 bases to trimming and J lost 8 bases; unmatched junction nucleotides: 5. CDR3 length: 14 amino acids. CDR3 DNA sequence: TGTGCCAGCAGGAGGGGACAGGGAGATTCACCCCTCCACTTT. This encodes CASRRGQGDSPLHF.

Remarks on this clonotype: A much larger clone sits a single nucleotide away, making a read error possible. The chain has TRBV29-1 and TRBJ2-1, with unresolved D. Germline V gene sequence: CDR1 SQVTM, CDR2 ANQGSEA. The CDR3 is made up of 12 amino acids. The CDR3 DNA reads TGCGGCGTTGAGTATGTCTACAATGAGCAGTTCTTC. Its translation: CGVEYVYNEQFF.

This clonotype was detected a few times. The CDR3 sequence: CASSQELRGTDVAYNEQFF. The CDR3, as DNA: TGTGCCAGCAGCCAAGAGCTAAGAGGGACTGATGTAGCCTACAATGAGCAGTTCTTC. This rearrangement joins TRBV3-1 to TRBJ2-1; a weak D match, TRBD2 (6 bases). The germline V gene has CDR1 LGHDT and CDR2 YNNKEL (reference sequence). The CDR3 runs to 19 residues. V dropped 0 bases and J dropped 2 bases, with 20 bases sitting between them.

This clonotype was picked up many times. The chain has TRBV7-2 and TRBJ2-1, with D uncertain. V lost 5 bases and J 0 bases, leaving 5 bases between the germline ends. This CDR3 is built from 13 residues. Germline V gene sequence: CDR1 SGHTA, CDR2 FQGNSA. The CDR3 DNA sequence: TGTGCCAGCAGCCCAGTCTCCTACAATGAGCAGTTCTTC. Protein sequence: CASSPVSYNEQFF.

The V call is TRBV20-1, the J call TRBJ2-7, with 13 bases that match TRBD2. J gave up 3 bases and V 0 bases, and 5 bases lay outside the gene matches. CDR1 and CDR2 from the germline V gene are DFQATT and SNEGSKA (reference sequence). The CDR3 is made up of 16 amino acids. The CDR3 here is CSARDSRLAGGYEQYF. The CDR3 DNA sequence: TGCAGTGCTAGAGATTCTCGACTAGCGGGAGGCTACGAGCAGTACTTC.

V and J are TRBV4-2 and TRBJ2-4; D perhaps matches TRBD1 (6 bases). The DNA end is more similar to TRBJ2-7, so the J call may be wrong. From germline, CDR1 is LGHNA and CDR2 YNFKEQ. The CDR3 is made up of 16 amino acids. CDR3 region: CASSPLQGGGLYEQYF. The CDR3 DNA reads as TGTGCCAGCAGCCCCTTACAGGGTGGGGGCTTATACGAGCAGTACTTC.

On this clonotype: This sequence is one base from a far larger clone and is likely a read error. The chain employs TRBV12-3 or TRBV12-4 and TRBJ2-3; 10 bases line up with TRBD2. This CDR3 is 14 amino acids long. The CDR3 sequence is CASSPSGGTDTEYF. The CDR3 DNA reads TGTGCCAGCAGCCCTAGCGGGGGCACAGATACGGAGTATTTT.